The rows below give T cell receptor beta chains drawn from one sample of a study of blood T cell repertoires in COVID-19. Clones were read by immunoSEQ multiplex PCR, and TCRdb kept only the in-frame ones, dropping some. The sample gives approximately 150,000 clones, around 84% of which show up once; approximately 8.3% is in the top ten. Sample: peripheral blood. These receptors came from a woman aged 60-70 years with acute or convalescent COVID-19. CDR3s include the opening cysteine and the closing phenylalanine or tryptophan. The listing skips clone size in some rows; elsewhere it reads once, few, many or a size class.

-	TRBV6-2/TRBV6-3	TRBJ2-7	CASSSGQGSYEQYF
-	TRBV9	TRBJ1-2	CASSVDGTGGGLSGYTF
once	TRBV27	TRBJ2-3	CASSLRTSGGPRTDTQYF
-	TRBV12-5	TRBJ2-2	CASGLYRGLGPQNTGELFF
-	TRBV5-1	TRBJ2-5	CASSEIAGGQQETQYF
-	TRBV7-3	TRBJ2-3	CASSLVGTPNTQYF
once	TRBV24-1	TRBJ2-3	CATSDRGLAGGDTQYF
many	TRBV5-4	TRBJ2-7	CASSLWTGAEQYF
once	TRBV10-3	TRBJ2-1	CAIRGTSEKRNEQFF
-	TRBV24-1	TRBJ2-1	CATSDPGGSSYNEQFF
few	TRBV7-9	TRBJ1-2	CASSLEAGNYGYTF
-	TRBV29-1	TRBJ1-2	CSVVTGVDGYTF
-	TRBV28	TRBJ2-1	CASSSDRGRLNEQFF
once	TRBV5-1	TRBJ1-1	CASSFFAGIGNTEAFF
-	TRBV9	TRBJ1-3	CASSVSGSSGNTIYF
-	TRBV28	TRBJ1-1	CASSLGTWGAFF
once	TRBV6-5	TRBJ2-7	CASSSSGTGKAKQYF
-	TRBV18	TRBJ2-4	CASSPPAGKNIQYF
-	TRBV6-2/TRBV6-3	TRBJ2-1	CASSYGGPRGQNEQFF
-	TRBV27	TRBJ2-7	CASSYQGGSYEQYF
-	TRBV14	TRBJ1-1	CASSQEFGQGNTEAFF
-	TRBV7-2	TRBJ2-7	CASSLTSGDRYEQYF
once	TRBV11-3	TRBJ2-5	CASSLGTGTSPWETQYF
-	TRBV3-1/TRBV3-2	TRBJ2-5	CASSQDVRETQYF
-	TRBV27	TRBJ1-2	CASSSQGEFDGYTF
-	TRBV4-3	TRBJ1-4	CASSLQVETNEKLFF
-	TRBV7-6	TRBJ2-4	CASSPHLGQGTKNIQYF
-	TRBV11-3	TRBJ2-7	CASSLHRENEQYF
-	TRBV6-5	TRBJ2-7	CASSQMTSGGVEQYF
-	TRBV28	TRBJ2-3	CASRRGLAGGTDTQYF
-	TRBV28	TRBJ2-7	CAISGLATYEQYF
-	TRBV28	TRBJ1-5	CASRRFLAQHF
once	TRBV6-5	TRBJ2-1	CASSYSTSGGFNEQFF